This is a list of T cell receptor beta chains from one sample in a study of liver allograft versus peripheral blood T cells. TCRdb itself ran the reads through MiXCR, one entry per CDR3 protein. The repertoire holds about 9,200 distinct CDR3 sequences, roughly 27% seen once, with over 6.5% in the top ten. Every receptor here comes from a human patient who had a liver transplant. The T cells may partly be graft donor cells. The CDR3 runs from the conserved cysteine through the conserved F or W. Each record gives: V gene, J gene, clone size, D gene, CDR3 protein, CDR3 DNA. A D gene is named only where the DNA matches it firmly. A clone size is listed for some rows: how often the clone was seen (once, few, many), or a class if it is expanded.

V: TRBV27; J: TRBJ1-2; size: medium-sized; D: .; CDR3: CASSLSGTTYGYTF; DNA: TGTGCCAGCAGTTTAAGCGGGACCACCTATGGCTACACCTTC
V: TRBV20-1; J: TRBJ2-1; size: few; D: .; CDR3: CSASERIRQFF; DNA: TGCAGTGCTAGCGAGAGGATCAGGCAGTTCTTC
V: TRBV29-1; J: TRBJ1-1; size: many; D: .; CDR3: CSVIARGLNTEAFF; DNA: TGCAGCGTGATAGCCCGAGGTCTGAACACTGAAGCTTTCTTT
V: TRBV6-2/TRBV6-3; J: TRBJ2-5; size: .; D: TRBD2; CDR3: CASSSRAGNQETQYF; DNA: TGTGCCAGCAGTTCAAGAGCGGGAAACCAAGAGACCCAGTACTTC
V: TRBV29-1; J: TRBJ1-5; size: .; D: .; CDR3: CSAKLGAQPQHF; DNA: TGCAGCGCCAAGTTGGGGGCTCAGCCCCAGCATTTT
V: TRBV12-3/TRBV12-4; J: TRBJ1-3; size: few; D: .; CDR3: CASSFPGNTIYF; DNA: TGTGCCAGCAGTTTTCCTGGAAACACCATATATTTT
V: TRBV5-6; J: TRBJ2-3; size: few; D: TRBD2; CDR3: CASSFTAGSGDTQYF; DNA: TGTGCCAGCAGCTTTACAGCGGGGAGCGGAGATACGCAGTATTTT
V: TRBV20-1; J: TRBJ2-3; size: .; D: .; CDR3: CSAPIADTQYF; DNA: TGCAGTGCTCCCATAGCGGATACGCAGTATTTT
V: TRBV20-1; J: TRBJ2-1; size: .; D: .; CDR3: CSAHSDWALDNEQFF; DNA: TGCAGTGCTCACTCTGACTGGGCCCTCGACAATGAGCAGTTCTTC
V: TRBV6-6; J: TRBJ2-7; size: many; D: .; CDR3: CASSSRVVSYEQYF; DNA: TGTGCCAGCAGTTCCAGGGTGGTGTCCTACGAGCAGTACTTC
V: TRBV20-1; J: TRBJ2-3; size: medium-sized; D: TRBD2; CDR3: CSVGVRREVSTDTQYF; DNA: TGCAGTGTCGGGGTCCGCCGGGAGGTGAGCACAGATACGCAGTATTTT
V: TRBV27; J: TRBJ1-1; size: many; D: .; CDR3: CASSFNGQTEAFF; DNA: TGTGCCAGCAGTTTTAACGGACAGACTGAAGCTTTCTTT
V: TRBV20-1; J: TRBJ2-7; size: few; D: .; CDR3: CSAHRDPYEQYF; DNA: TGCAGTGCCCACAGGGACCCCTACGAGCAGTACTTC
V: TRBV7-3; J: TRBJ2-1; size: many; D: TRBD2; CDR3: CASSPTTGSGGLYNEQFF; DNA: TGTGCCAGCAGCCCAACCACGGGTAGCGGGGGGCTGTACAATGAGCAGTTCTTC
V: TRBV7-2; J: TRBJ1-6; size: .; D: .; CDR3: CASSLDSGLENSPLHF; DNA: TGTGCCAGCAGCTTAGACTCCGGGCTGGAGAATTCACCCCTCCACTTT
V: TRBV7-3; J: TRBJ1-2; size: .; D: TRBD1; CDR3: CASSLTGDRVYGYTF; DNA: TGTGCCAGCAGCTTAACAGGGGACAGGGTCTATGGCTACACCTTC
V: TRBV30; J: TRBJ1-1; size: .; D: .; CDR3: CAWGLPAFF; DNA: TGTGCCTGGGGCCTTCCAGCTTTCTTT
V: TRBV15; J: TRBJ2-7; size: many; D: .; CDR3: CATSRDGTGGEQYF; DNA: TGTGCCACCAGCAGAGACGGGACTGGCGGGGAGCAGTACTTC
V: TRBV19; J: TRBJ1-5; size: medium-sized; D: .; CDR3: CASSSGTTNSNQPQHF; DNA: TGTGCCAGTAGTTCCGGGACAACTAATAGCAATCAGCCCCAGCATTTT
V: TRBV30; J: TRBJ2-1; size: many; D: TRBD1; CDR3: CAWSETFRDRVIFEQFF; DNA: TGTGCCTGGAGTGAAACGTTCCGGGACAGGGTAATTTTCGAGCAGTTCTTC
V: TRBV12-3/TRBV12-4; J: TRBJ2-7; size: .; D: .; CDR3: CASSPAGPNFGEQYF; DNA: TGTGCCAGCAGTCCAGCTGGTCCTAACTTTGGGGAGCAGTACTTC
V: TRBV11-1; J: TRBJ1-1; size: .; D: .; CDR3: CASSLGRGGTEAFF; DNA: TGTGCCAGCAGCCTCGGCAGGGGAGGCACTGAAGCTTTCTTT
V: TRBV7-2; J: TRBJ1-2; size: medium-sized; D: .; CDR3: CASSPRQDYGYTF; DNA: TGTGCCAGCAGCCCCCGACAGGACTATGGCTACACCTTC
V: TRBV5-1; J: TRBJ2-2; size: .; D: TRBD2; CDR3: CASSVGTSGNTGELFF; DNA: TGCGCCAGCAGCGTTGGGACTAGCGGAAACACCGGGGAGCTGTTTTTT
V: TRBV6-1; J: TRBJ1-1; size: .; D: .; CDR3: CASILGTEAFF; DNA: TGTGCCAGCATCTTGGGCACTGAAGCTTTCTTT
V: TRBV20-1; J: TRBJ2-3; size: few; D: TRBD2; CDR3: CSARRSGSVPDTQYF; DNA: TGCAGTGCTAGACGCAGCGGGAGTGTCCCAGATACGCAGTATTTT
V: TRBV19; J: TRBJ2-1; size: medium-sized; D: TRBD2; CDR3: CASSRSSGTHEQFF; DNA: TGTGCCAGTAGTAGGTCTAGCGGGACTCATGAGCAGTTCTTC
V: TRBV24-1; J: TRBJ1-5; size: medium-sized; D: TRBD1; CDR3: CATSDSFGTGGNQPQHF; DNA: TGTGCCACCAGTGATTCATTTGGGACAGGGGGCAATCAGCCCCAGCATTTT
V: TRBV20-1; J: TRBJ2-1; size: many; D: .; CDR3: CSADPGRSEYNEQFF; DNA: TGCAGTGCTGACCCGGGACGGTCCGAATACAATGAGCAGTTCTTC
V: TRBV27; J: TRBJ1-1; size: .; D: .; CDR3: CASGRANTEAFF; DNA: TGTGCCAGCGGCCGGGCGAACACTGAAGCTTTCTTT
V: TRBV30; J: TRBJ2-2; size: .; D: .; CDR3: CACTLQGRRTGELFF; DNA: TGTGCCTGTACACTACAGGGAAGGCGGACCGGGGAGCTGTTTTTT
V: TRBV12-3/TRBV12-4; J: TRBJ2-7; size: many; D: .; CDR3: CASSLVSLTYEQYF; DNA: TGTGCCAGCAGTTTAGTCAGCTTAACCTACGAGCAGTACTTC
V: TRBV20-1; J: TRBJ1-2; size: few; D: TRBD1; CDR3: CSARSPGQAFGYTF; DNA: TGCAGTGCTAGATCCCCGGGACAGGCGTTTGGCTACACCTTC
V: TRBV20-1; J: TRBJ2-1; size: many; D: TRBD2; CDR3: CSARVHDTSGLNEQFF; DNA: TGCAGTGCTAGAGTTCATGACACTAGCGGGCTGAATGAGCAGTTCTTC
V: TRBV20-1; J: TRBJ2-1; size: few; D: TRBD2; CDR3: CSARGTSGRSYNEQFF; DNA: TGCAGTGCTAGGGGGACTAGCGGGAGGTCCTACAATGAGCAGTTCTTC
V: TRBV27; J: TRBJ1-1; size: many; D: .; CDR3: CASSQDRYHTEAFF; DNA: TGTGCCAGCAGTCAAGACAGATACCACACTGAAGCTTTCTTT
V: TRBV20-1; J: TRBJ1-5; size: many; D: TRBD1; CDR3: CSASPPQGMQPQHF; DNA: TGCAGTGCCTCCCCCCCACAGGGGATGCAGCCCCAGCATTTT
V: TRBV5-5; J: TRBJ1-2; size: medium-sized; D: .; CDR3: CASSLEGGQWSNYGYTF; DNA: TGTGCCAGCAGCTTGGAGGGGGGGCAATGGAGTAACTATGGCTACACCTTC
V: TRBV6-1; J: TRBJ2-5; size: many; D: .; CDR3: CASRKDSQETQYF; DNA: TGTGCCAGCAGGAAGGACAGCCAAGAGACCCAGTACTTC
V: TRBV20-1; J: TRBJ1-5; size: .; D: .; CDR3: CSARDGADPGNQPQHF; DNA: TGCAGTGCTAGAGATGGGGCGGACCCGGGGAATCAGCCCCAGCATTTT
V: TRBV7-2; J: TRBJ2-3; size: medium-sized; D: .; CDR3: CASSLVSGSTDTQYF; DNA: TGTGCCAGCAGCTTGGTTAGCGGTAGCACAGATACGCAGTATTTT
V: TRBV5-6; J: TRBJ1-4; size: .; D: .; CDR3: CASSITGREKLFF; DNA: TGTGCCAGCAGCATCACAGGGAGGGAAAAACTGTTTTTT
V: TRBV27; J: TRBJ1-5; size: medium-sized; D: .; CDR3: CASSPTAYVSNQPQHF; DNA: TGTGCCAGCAGTCCCACAGCTTACGTTAGCAATCAGCCCCAGCATTTT
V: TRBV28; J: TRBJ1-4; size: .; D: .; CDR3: CASRGGEKLFF; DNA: TGTGCCAGCAGGGGCGGCGAAAAACTGTTTTTT
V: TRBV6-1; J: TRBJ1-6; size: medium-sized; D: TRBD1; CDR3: CAIRQGAERSPLHF; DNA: TGTGCCATCCGACAGGGGGCAGAACGGTCACCCCTCCACTTT
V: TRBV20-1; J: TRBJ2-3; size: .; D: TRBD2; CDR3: CSTRGTSGGTDTQYF; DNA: TGCAGTACCAGAGGCACGAGCGGGGGCACAGATACGCAGTATTTT
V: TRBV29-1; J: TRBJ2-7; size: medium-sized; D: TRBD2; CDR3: CSVEAPGLGSYEQYF; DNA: TGCAGCGTTGAGGCTCCGGGACTAGGGTCCTACGAGCAGTACTTC
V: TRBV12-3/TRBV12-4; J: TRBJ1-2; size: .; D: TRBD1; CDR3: CASSFQDRGRGYTF; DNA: TGTGCCAGCAGTTTTCAGGACAGGGGGCGAGGCTACACCTTC
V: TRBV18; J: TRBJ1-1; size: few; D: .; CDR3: CASSTVPGKATEAFF; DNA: TGTGCCAGCTCCACCGTTCCGGGGAAGGCCACTGAAGCTTTCTTT
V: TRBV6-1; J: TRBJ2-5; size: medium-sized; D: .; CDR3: CASSEAWGQETQYF; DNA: TGTGCCAGCAGTGAAGCGTGGGGACAAGAGACCCAGTACTTC
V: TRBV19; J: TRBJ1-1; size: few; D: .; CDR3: CAREGEVAFF; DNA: TGTGCCAGGGAGGGGGAGGTGGCTTTCTTT
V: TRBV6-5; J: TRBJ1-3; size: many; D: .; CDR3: CASRLPGYTIYF; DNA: TGTGCCAGCAGACTACCGGGGTACACCATATATTTT
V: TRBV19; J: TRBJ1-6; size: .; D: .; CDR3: CASQTTGANNSPLHF; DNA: TGTGCCTCTCAAACTACGGGGGCCAATAATTCACCCCTCCACTTT
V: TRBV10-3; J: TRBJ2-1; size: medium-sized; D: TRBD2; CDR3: CAIRRAGDNNEQFF; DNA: TGTGCCATCAGGAGGGCGGGAGACAACAATGAGCAGTTCTTC
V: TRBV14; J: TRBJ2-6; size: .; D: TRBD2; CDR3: CASSQDLGLSGRGVGANVLTF; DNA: TGTGCCAGCAGCCAAGATCTCGGACTGAGCGGGAGGGGAGTTGGGGCCAACGTCCTGACTTTC
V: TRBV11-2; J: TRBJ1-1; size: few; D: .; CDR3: CASSVDRNTEAFF; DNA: TGTGCCAGCAGCGTTGACAGGAACACTGAAGCTTTCTTT
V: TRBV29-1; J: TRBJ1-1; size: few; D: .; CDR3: CSASPGVEAFF; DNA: TGCAGCGCCTCCCCAGGGGTGGAAGCTTTCTTT
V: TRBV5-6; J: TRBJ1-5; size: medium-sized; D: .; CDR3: CASRPRASNQPQHF; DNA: TGTGCCAGCAGACCTCGCGCGAGCAATCAGCCCCAGCATTTT
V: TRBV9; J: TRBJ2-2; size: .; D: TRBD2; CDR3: CASSVSSGGASGELFF; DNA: TGTGCCAGCAGCGTATCCAGCGGGGGGGCATCCGGGGAGCTGTTTTTT